The rows below give T cell receptor beta chains drawn from one sample of a study of T cell responses to AZD1222 COVID-19 vaccine. The assay was immunoSEQ multiplex PCR, and TCRdb's table has in-frame clones only and misses some. The sample shows roughly 20,000 clones, 84% of them seen only once. The sequencing here drew on peripheral blood, taken 28 days after the second AZD1222 dose. The receptors derive from an adult who received the AZD1222 COVID-19 vaccine. Each CDR3 is given with its conserved first and last residue. D genes are given only for firm matches. Size is stated for part of the rows, as once, few or many counts, or as a class when the clone is expanded.

len,d_gene,abundance,v_gene,CDR3aa
16,TRBD2,-,TRBV19,CASSITSGRIIYEQYF
14,TRBD1,few,TRBV30,CAWSAGQENSPLHF
15,-,-,TRBV19,CASRDGGQDGNIQYF
14,TRBD1,once,TRBV28,CASMKRQGLSKQYF
15,TRBD2,-,TRBV15,CATSRGRAGGTEQYF
14,-,once,TRBV2,CASSDQQGSGELFF
15,TRBD1,-,TRBV11-3,CASSPRDRDFHEQYF
15,-,-,TRBV6-2/TRBV6-3,CASSYRSTYSYEQYF
16,-,once,TRBV19,CASSRAGTSTNEKLFF
15,-,-,TRBV11-3,CASSSRPGDGNTIYF
15,TRBD1,-,TRBV19,CASSPDTDRADEQFF
13,-,-,TRBV10-1,CASTGRAGQPQHF
14,TRBD2,-,TRBV6-6,CASSYGEGNAEQYF
15,TRBD2,-,TRBV4-2,CASSQDRKLAYEQYF
12,-,once,TRBV5-1,CASSASTDTQYF
17,TRBD1,-,TRBV7-2,CASSFLGQGAMNTEAFF
16,TRBD2,-,TRBV7-2,CASSTGTSGLTDTQYF
13,-,-,TRBV24-1,CATSDFFPGTQYF
14,TRBD1,once,TRBV7-8,CASSYGQENQPQHF
15,-,-,TRBV27,CASSNWRAPGQPQHF
14,-,-,TRBV7-2,CASSLTRRVHEQYF
14,TRBD2,-,TRBV11-2,CASSLAGRANEQFF
15,TRBD2,-,TRBV7-7,CASSSTSGSAGELFF
14,-,-,TRBV28,CASSLFGGNQPQHF
14,TRBD1,-,TRBV6-4,CASRTDRLNTEAFF
14,-,-,TRBV11-2,CASSLDFGGGGYTF
14,-,-,TRBV11-2,CASSFMTVSTEAFF
14,-,once,TRBV28,CASSSGTANYGYTF
13,-,-,TRBV7-2,CASSLMSYNEQFF
14,TRBD2,-,TRBV19,CASSMTSGGYEQYF
20,TRBD2,-,TRBV19,CASSRSGGLAGHQSSYEQYF
16,-,-,TRBV7-2,CASSVTGARGTGELFF
14,-,-,TRBV10-3,CAISGQEHNQPQHF
14,-,-,TRBV6-2/TRBV6-3,CASSGSGSYNEQFF
13,-,-,TRBV12-3/TRBV12-4,CASSFSWGTEAFF
15,-,-,TRBV6-1,CASSEAGVSNQPQHF
11,-,-,TRBV10-3,CAISETFGYTF
11,TRBD2,-,TRBV20-1,CSAAGGDTQYF
16,-,-,TRBV7-8,CASSFDQYFRGTEAFF
14,TRBD1,few,TRBV5-1,CASSLDTGDYEQYF
15,TRBD2,-,TRBV11-2,CASSFSSGRTDTQYF
13,-,-,TRBV6-5,CASSYRGRETQYF
15,TRBD2,-,TRBV9,CASSVATSRTGELFF
13,TRBD1,-,TRBV28,CASRTGGGQPQHF
14,TRBD1,-,TRBV5-1,CASSLSGGRYGYTF
16,-,-,TRBV7-9,CASSLGTLATNEKLFF
14,-,-,TRBV19,CASALATLQETQYF
18,TRBD1,-,TRBV19,CASSIAEGTGVSNQPQHF
13,-,once,TRBV23-1,CARNEEAHYEQYF